Listed below are T cell receptor beta chains from one sample, sequenced in a study of T-cell memory formation after mild COVID-19. TCRdb reprocessed the 5' RACE reads via MiXCR and lists one record per CDR3 protein. The table includes about 390,000 distinct CDR3 sequences, roughly 15% detected once. The sample comprised PBMCs or a T cell subset sorted from them (not recorded which). The receptors were sampled from a man between 18 and 35 years old who had mild COVID-19 (a few samples of this study predate the infection). Cell type and time point are not known. CDR3s include the opening cysteine and the closing phenylalanine or tryptophan. Fields, in order: J gene, clone size, V gene, D gene, CDR3 DNA, CDR3 protein. The D gene is left open where the match is weak. Rows give clone size only sometimes, using once, few, many, or a class for an expanded clone.

J gene: TRBJ2-1
clone size: few
V gene: TRBV5-5
D gene: NA
CDR3 DNA: TGTGCCAGCAGCGGCTATTCGGGACGGAACTACAATGAGCAGTTCTTC
CDR3 protein: CASSGYSGRNYNEQFF

J gene: TRBJ2-6
clone size: NA
V gene: TRBV4-3
D gene: TRBD2
CDR3 DNA: TGCGCCAGCAGCCAAGATTGGGTAGCGGGGGGGCCTGGGGCCAACGTCCTGACTTTC
CDR3 protein: CASSQDWVAGGPGANVLTF

J gene: TRBJ2-7
clone size: few
V gene: TRBV5-5
D gene: NA
CDR3 DNA: TGTGCCAGCAGCCCCATGACAAGTTACGAGCAGTACTTC
CDR3 protein: CASSPMTSYEQYF

J gene: TRBJ2-6
clone size: NA
V gene: TRBV7-2
D gene: NA
CDR3 DNA: TGTGCCAGCAGCTTAAGAGGGCTTGGGGCCAACGTCCTGACTTTC
CDR3 protein: CASSLRGLGANVLTF

J gene: TRBJ2-1
clone size: NA
V gene: TRBV4-3
D gene: TRBD2
CDR3 DNA: TGCGCCAGCAGCCTCTCCGGGGGGATCTACAATGAGCAGTTCTTC
CDR3 protein: CASSLSGGIYNEQFF

J gene: TRBJ1-1
clone size: NA
V gene: TRBV15
D gene: NA
CDR3 DNA: TGTGCCACCAGCAGAGTGGACTTGAACACTGAAGCTTTCTTT
CDR3 protein: CATSRVDLNTEAFF

J gene: TRBJ2-5
clone size: NA
V gene: TRBV4-3
D gene: TRBD2
CDR3 DNA: TGCGCCAGCAGCCAAGACGGGACTAGCGGAAAAGAGACCCAGTACTTC
CDR3 protein: CASSQDGTSGKETQYF

J gene: TRBJ2-2
clone size: NA
V gene: TRBV9
D gene: TRBD2
CDR3 DNA: TGTGCCAGCAGCGTAGCTAGACGGGGGGGAATCGGGGAGCTGTTTTTT
CDR3 protein: CASSVARRGGIGELFF

J gene: TRBJ2-3
clone size: few
V gene: TRBV5-1
D gene: TRBD2
CDR3 DNA: TGCGCCAGCAGCTTGTTCCCTAGCGGGGGCACAGATACGCAGTATTTT
CDR3 protein: CASSLFPSGGTDTQYF

J gene: TRBJ1-1
clone size: NA
V gene: TRBV3-1
D gene: NA
CDR3 DNA: TGTGCCAGCAGCCTCCGTAGCGTATCGAACACTGAAGCTTTCTTT
CDR3 protein: CASSLRSVSNTEAFF

J gene: TRBJ2-5
clone size: few
V gene: TRBV4-1
D gene: TRBD1
CDR3 DNA: TGCGCCAGCAGCCAAGAATGGGACAGGGGGCCCCAGTACTTC
CDR3 protein: CASSQEWDRGPQYF

J gene: TRBJ1-3
clone size: many
V gene: TRBV5-1
D gene: TRBD1
CDR3 DNA: TGCGCCAGCAGCCAGGGACAGGGAGCTGGAAACACCATATATTTT
CDR3 protein: CASSQGQGAGNTIYF

J gene: TRBJ1-1
clone size: many
V gene: TRBV4-3
D gene: TRBD1
CDR3 DNA: TGCGCCAGCAGCCGGCAACAGGGGCAGAAAGCTTTCTTT
CDR3 protein: CASSRQQGQKAFF

J gene: TRBJ1-2
clone size: NA
V gene: TRBV15
D gene: TRBD1
CDR3 DNA: TGTGCCACCAGCAGAGAGGCAGGGGGCTATGGCTACACCTTC
CDR3 protein: CATSREAGGYGYTF

J gene: TRBJ1-5
clone size: few
V gene: TRBV20-1
D gene: NA
CDR3 DNA: TGCAGTGCTAGCGCCCGGGGGACGTATAGCAATCAGCCCCAGCATTTT
CDR3 protein: CSASARGTYSNQPQHF

J gene: TRBJ2-7
clone size: few
V gene: TRBV5-5
D gene: TRBD1
CDR3 DNA: TGTGCCAGCAGCTTGGCCCCCCAGGGGGCGGGTTACGAGCAGTACTTC
CDR3 protein: CASSLAPQGAGYEQYF

J gene: TRBJ1-6
clone size: NA
V gene: TRBV20-1
D gene: NA
CDR3 DNA: TGCAGTGCTAGAGGAACAGGGAAGTCCTATAATTCACCCCTCCACTTT
CDR3 protein: CSARGTGKSYNSPLHF

J gene: TRBJ2-2
clone size: NA
V gene: TRBV4-2
D gene: TRBD2
CDR3 DNA: TGTGCCAGCAGCCAGAACAGCGGGGGGGCCACCGGGGAGCTGTTTTTT
CDR3 protein: CASSQNSGGATGELFF

J gene: TRBJ2-4
clone size: NA
V gene: TRBV19
D gene: NA
CDR3 DNA: TGTGCCAGTAGTATGACTGGCCCGGCGGGTGAATCCAAAAACATTCAGTACTTC
CDR3 protein: CASSMTGPAGESKNIQYF

J gene: TRBJ2-5
clone size: NA
V gene: TRBV2
D gene: TRBD1
CDR3 DNA: TGTGCCAGCAGGGCAACAGGGGCGGGAGAGACCCAGTACTTC
CDR3 protein: CASRATGAGETQYF

J gene: TRBJ2-5
clone size: NA
V gene: TRBV15
D gene: NA
CDR3 DNA: TGTGCCACCAGCAGAGGGGGGGACGACGGGACCCAGTACTTC
CDR3 protein: CATSRGGDDGTQYF

J gene: TRBJ2-2
clone size: few
V gene: TRBV7-3
D gene: NA
CDR3 DNA: TGTGCCAGCAGCTTCGTACGGGCGAGTTTGAACACCGGGGAGCTGTTTTTT
CDR3 protein: CASSFVRASLNTGELFF

J gene: TRBJ2-3
clone size: NA
V gene: TRBV15
D gene: TRBD2
CDR3 DNA: TGTGCCACCAGCAGAGGGGTAGCGGGGACCACAGATACGCAGTATTTT
CDR3 protein: CATSRGVAGTTDTQYF

J gene: TRBJ2-1
clone size: few
V gene: TRBV28
D gene: TRBD2
CDR3 DNA: TGTGCCAGCAGCCCTCTAGGGACTAGCCCCAATGAGCAGTTCTTC
CDR3 protein: CASSPLGTSPNEQFF

J gene: TRBJ2-1
clone size: NA
V gene: TRBV27
D gene: TRBD2
CDR3 DNA: TGTGCCAGCAGTTTAACGGCGGGGGGATACAATGAGCAGTTCTTC
CDR3 protein: CASSLTAGGYNEQFF

J gene: TRBJ2-3
clone size: NA
V gene: TRBV27
D gene: TRBD2
CDR3 DNA: TGTGCCAGCAGTCCGGGACTAGCGGGTGTCACAGATACGCAGTATTTT
CDR3 protein: CASSPGLAGVTDTQYF

J gene: TRBJ2-3
clone size: NA
V gene: TRBV20-1
D gene: TRBD2
CDR3 DNA: TGCAGTGCTCCTTACGGGGGGTTGGGTACAGATACGCAGTATTTT
CDR3 protein: CSAPYGGLGTDTQYF

J gene: TRBJ2-5
clone size: NA
V gene: TRBV5-1
D gene: NA
CDR3 DNA: TGCGCCAGCAGCCCGCCTCGCGGGGCTCAGTACTTC
CDR3 protein: CASSPPRGAQYF